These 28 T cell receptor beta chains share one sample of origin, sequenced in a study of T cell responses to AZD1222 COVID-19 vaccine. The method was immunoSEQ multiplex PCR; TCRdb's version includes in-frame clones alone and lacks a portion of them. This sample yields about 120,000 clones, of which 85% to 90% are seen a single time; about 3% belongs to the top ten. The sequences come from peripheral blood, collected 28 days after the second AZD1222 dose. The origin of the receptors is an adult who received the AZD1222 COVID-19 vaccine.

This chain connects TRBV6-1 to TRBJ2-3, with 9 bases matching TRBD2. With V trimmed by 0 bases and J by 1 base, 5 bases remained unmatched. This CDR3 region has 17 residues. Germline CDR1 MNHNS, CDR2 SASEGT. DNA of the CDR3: TGTGCCAGCAGTGAAGCGCTGACTAGCGGACGCACAGATACGCAGTATTTT. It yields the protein CASSEALTSGRTDTQYF.

Here the CDR3 reads CASSLGPSTYEQYF. CDR3 bases: TGTGCCAGCAGCCTTGGACCGAGCACCTACGAGCAGTACTTC. The chain carries TRBV7-2 and TRBJ2-7; D not certain. V was pared by 5 bases and J by 2 bases, with 13 bases between. The CDR3 consists of 14 residues. The germline CDR1 and CDR2 sequences are SGHTA and FQGNSA.

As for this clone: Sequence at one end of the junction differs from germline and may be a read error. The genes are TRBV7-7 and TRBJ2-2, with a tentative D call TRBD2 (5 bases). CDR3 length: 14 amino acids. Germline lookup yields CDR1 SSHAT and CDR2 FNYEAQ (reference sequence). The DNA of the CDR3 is TGTGCTAGCAGCGCCCGGGAAGGGCCTGGGGAGCTGTTTTTT. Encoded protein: CASSAREGPGELFF.

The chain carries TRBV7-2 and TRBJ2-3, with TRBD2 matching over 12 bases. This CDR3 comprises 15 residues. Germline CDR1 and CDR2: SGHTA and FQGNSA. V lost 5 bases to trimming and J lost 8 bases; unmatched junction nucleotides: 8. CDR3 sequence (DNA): TGTGCCAGCAGCCCGCCGGGACTAGCGGGCGGTACGCAGTATTTT. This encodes CASSPPGLAGGTQYF.

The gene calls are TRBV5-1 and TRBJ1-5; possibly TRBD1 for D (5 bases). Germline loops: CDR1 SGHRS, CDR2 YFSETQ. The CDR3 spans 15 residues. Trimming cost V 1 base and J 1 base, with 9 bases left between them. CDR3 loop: CASSLLGDSNQPQHF. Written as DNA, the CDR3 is TGCGCCAGCAGCTTGTTGGGGGACAGCAATCAGCCCCAGCATTTT.

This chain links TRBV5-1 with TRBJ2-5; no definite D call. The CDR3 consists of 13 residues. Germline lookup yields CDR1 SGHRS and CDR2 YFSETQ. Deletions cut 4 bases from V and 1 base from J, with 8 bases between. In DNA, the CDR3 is TGCGCCAGCAGCCACACCGGCCAAGAGACCCAGTACTTC. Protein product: CASSHTGQETQYF.

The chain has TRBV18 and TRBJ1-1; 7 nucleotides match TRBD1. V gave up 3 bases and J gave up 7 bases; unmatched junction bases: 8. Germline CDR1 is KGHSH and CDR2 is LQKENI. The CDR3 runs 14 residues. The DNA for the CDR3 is TGTGCCAGCTCACCCGAAAGGGGACAGTATGAAGCTTTCTTT. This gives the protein CASSPERGQYEAFF.

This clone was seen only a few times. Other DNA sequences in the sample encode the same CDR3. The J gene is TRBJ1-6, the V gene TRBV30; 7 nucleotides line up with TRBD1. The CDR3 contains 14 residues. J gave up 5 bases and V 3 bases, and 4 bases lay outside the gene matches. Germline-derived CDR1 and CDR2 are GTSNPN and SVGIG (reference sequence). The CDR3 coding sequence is TGTGCCTGGAGCGCCGGACAGGATAATTCACCCCTCCACTTT. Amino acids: CAWSAGQDNSPLHF. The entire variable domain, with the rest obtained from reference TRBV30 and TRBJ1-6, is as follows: SQTIHQWPATLVQPVGSPLSLECTVEGTSNPNLYWYRQAAGRGLQLLFYSVGIGQISSEVPQNLSASRPQDRQFILSSKKLLLSDSGFYLCAWSAGQDNSPLHFGNGTRLTVT.

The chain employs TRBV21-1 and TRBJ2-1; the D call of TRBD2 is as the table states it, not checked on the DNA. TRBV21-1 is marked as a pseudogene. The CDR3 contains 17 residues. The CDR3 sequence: CASSRGRAGVIDNEQFF. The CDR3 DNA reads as TGTGCCAGCAGCAGGGGACGCGCGGGGGTAATTGACAATGAGCAGTTCTTC.

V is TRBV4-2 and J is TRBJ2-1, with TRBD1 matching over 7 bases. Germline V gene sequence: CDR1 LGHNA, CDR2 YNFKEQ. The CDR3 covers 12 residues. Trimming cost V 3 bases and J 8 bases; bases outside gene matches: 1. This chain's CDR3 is CASSHDRDEQFF. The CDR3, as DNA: TGTGCCAGCAGCCACGACAGGGATGAGCAGTTCTTC.

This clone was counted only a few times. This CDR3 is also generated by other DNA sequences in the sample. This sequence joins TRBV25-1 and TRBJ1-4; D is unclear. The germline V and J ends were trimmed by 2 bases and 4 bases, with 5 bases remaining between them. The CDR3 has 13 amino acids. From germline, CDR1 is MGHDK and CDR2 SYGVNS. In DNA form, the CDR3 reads TGTGCCAGCAGTGAACCGGGTAATGAAAAACTGTTTTTT. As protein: CASSEPGNEKLFF. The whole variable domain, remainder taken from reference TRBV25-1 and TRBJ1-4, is EADIYQTPRYLVIGTGKKITLECSQTMGHDKMYWYQQDPGMELHLIHYSYGVNSTEKGDLSSESTVSRIRTEHFPLTLESARPSHTSQYLCASSEPGNEKLFFGSGTQLSVL.

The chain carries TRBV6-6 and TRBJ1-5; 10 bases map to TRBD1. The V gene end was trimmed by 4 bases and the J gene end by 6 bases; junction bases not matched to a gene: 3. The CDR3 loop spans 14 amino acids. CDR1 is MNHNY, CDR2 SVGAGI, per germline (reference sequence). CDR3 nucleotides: TGTGCCAGCAGTTTGACAGGGGGCTTTCAGCCCCAGCATTTT. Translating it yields CASSLTGGFQPQHF.

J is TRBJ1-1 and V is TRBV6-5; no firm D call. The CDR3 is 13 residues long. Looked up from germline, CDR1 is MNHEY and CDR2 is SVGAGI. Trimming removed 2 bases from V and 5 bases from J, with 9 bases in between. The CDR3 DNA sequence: TGTGCCAGCAGTTACGTAGGGCGGACTGAAGCTTTCTTT. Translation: CASSYVGRTEAFF.

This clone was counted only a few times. CDR3 coding DNA: TGCGCCAGCAGCTTGGGTGGGGAGTCACCCCTCCACTTT. Its protein product is CASSLGGESPLHF. The rearrangement uses TRBV5-1 and TRBJ1-6; unclear D gene. This CDR3 is built from 13 residues. Germline CDR1 is SGHRS and CDR2 is YFSETQ. V was trimmed by 0 bases and J by 10 bases, leaving 8 bases between them.

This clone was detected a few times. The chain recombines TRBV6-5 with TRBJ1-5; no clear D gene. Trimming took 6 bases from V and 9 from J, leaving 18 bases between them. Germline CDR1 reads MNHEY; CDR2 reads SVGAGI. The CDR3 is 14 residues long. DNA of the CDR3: TGTGCCAGCAGACACAGACCCGGGGTGGGGCCCCAGCATTTT. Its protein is CASRHRPGVGPQHF.

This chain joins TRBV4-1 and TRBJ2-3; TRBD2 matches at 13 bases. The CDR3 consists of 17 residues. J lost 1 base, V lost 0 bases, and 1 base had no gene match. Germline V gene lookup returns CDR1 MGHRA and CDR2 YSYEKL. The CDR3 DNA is TGCGCCAGCAGCCAAGATGGACTAGCGGGGGGCACAGATACGCAGTATTTT. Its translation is CASSQDGLAGGTDTQYF.

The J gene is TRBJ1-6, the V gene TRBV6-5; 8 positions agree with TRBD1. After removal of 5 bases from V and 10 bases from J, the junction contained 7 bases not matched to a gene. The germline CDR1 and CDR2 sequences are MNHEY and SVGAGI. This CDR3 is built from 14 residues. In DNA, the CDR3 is TGTGCCAGCAGTCTGCAGGGGGCGGAATCACCCCTCCACTTT. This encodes CASSLQGAESPLHF.

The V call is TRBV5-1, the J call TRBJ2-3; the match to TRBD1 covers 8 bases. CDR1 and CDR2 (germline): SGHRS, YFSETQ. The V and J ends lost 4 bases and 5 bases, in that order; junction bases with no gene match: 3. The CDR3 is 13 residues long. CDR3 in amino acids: CASSETGGDTQYF. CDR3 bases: TGCGCCAGCAGCGAAACAGGGGGAGATACGCAGTATTTT.

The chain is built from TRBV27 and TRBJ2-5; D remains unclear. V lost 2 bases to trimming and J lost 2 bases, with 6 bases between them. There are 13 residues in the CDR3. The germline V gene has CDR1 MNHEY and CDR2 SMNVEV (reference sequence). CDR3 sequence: CASSLHKQETQYF. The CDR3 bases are TGTGCCAGCAGTTTACACAAACAAGAGACCCAGTACTTC.

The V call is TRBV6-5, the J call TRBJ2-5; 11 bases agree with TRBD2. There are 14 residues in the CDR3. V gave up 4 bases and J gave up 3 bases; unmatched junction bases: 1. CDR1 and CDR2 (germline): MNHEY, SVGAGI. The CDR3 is CASSSGLAEETQYF. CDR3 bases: TGTGCCAGCAGTTCGGGACTAGCGGAAGAGACCCAGTACTTC.

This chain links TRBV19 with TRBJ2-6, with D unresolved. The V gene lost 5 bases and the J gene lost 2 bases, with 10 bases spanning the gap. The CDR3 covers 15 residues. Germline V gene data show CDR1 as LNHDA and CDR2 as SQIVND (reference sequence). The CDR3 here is CASSPRHPGANVLTF. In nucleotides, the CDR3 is TGTGCCAGTAGTCCGCGACATCCTGGGGCCAACGTCCTGACTTTC.

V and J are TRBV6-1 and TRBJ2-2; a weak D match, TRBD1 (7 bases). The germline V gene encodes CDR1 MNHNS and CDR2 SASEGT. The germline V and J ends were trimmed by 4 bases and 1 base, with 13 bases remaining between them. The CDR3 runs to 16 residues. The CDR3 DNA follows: TGTGCCAGCAGTGCCCGACAGGGAGGGAACACCGGGGAGCTGTTTTTT. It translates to CASSARQGGNTGELFF.

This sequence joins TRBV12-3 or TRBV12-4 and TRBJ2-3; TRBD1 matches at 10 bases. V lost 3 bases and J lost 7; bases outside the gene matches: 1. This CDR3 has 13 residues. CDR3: CASSLDRGNTQYF. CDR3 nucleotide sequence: TGTGCCAGCAGTTTGGACAGGGGGAATACGCAGTATTTT.

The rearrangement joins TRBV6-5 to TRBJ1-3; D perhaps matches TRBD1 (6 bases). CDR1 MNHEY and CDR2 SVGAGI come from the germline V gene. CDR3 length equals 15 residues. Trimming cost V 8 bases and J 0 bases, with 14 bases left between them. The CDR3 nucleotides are TGTGCCAGCGCCGGGACAAGCCGCTCTGGAAACACCATATATTTT. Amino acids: CASAGTSRSGNTIYF.

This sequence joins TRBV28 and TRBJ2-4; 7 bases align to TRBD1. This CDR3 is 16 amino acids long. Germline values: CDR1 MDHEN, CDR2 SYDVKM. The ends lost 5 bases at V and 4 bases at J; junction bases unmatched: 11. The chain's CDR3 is CASSPAGTALKNIQYF. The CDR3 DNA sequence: TGTGCCAGCAGTCCTGCCGGGACAGCGCTAAAAAACATTCAGTACTTC.

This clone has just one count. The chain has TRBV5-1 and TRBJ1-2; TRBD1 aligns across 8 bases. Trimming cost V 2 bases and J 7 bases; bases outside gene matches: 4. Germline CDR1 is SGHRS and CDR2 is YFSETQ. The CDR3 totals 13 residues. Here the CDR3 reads CASSFQGAGGYTF. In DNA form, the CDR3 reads TGCGCCAGCAGCTTCCAGGGGGCGGGTGGCTACACCTTC.

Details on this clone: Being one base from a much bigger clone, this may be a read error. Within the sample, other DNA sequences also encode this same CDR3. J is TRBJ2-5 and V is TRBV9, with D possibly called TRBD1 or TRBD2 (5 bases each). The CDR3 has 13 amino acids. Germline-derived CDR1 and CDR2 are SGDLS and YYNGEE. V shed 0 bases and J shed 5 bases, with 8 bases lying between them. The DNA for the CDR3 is TGTGCCAGCAGCGTAGCCAGGGAGGAGACCCAGTACTTC. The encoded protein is CASSVAREETQYF. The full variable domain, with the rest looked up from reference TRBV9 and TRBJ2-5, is DSGVTQTPKHLITATGQRVTLRCSPRSGDLSVYWYQQSLDQGLQFLIQYYNGEERAKGNILERFSAQQFPDLHSELNLSSLELGDSALYFCASSVAREETQYFGPGTRLLVL.

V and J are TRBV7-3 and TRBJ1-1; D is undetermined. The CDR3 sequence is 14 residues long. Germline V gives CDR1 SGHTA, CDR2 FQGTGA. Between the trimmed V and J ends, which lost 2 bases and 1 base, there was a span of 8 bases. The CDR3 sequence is CASSLLAANTEAFF. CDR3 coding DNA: TGTGCCAGCAGCTTATTAGCTGCGAACACTGAAGCTTTCTTT.